These T cell receptor beta chains were read from a single sample in a study of blood T cell repertoires in COVID-19. TCRdb's table, derived via immunoSEQ multiplex PCR, lists solely in-frame clones and lacks some. The sample includes some 140,000 clones, roughly 80% seen only once; the top ten take 25% to 30%. The sequencing sample was made of peripheral blood. The receptor set was obtained from a woman aged 55-75 years with acute or convalescent COVID-19. The CDR3 runs from the conserved cysteine through the conserved F or W. A D gene is named only where the DNA matches it firmly. The listing skips clone size in some rows; elsewhere it reads once, few, many or a size class.

V	D	J	size	CDR3	DNA
TRBV27	-	TRBJ1-2	-	CASSAGQFNYGYTF	TGTGCCAGCAGTGCTGGACAGTTTAACTATGGCTACACCTTC
TRBV18	TRBD2	TRBJ2-4	-	CASSLDLAGENIQYF	TGTGCCAGCTCGCTCGATCTAGCGGGGGAAAACATTCAGTACTTC
TRBV7-2	-	TRBJ2-3	-	CASSFYGDTQYF	TGTGCCAGCAGCTTCTACGGGGATACGCAGTATTTT
TRBV18	-	TRBJ2-5	-	CASSLPSGWETQYF	TGTGCCAGCTCACTACCCAGCGGGTGGGAGACCCAGTACTTC
TRBV6-2/TRBV6-3	TRBD1	TRBJ1-2	-	CASSYTSATGSYGYTF	TGTGCCAGCAGTTACACCTCCGCGACAGGGTCTTATGGCTACACCTTC
TRBV28	-	TRBJ2-2	-	CASRRWGQNTGELFF	TGTGCCAGCAGGCGGTGGGGACAGAACACCGGGGAGCTGTTTTTT
TRBV28	TRBD1	TRBJ1-4	few	CASSQQGAWEKLFF	TGTGCCAGCAGTCAACAGGGGGCTTGGGAAAAACTGTTTTTT
TRBV7-9	TRBD1	TRBJ2-6	-	CASSSQDRVRIKGANVLTF	TGTGCCAGCAGCTCCCAAGACAGGGTACGGATAAAGGGGGCCAACGTCCTGACTTTC
TRBV6-6	-	TRBJ2-1	once	CASRSQTREQFF	TGTGCCAGCAGATCACAGACCCGAGAGCAGTTCTTC
TRBV25-1	-	TRBJ1-6	-	CASSEWNSLSNSPLHF	TGTGCCAGCAGTGAATGGAACAGCTTATCCAATTCACCCCTCCACTTT
TRBV5-1	-	TRBJ2-5	-	CASSLEPGIDRETQYF	TGCGCCAGCAGCTTGGAACCGGGAATAGATAGGGAGACCCAGTACTTC
TRBV7-3	-	TRBJ1-1	-	CASSAQITEAFF	TGTGCCAGCAGCGCCCAGATCACTGAAGCTTTCTTT
TRBV19	TRBD1	TRBJ1-5	-	CASSTDRAQHF	TGTGCCAGTAGTACAGACAGGGCCCAGCATTTT
TRBV19	-	TRBJ1-2	-	CASSIDAGTGRWYGYTF	TGTGCCAGTAGTATAGATGCGGGTACAGGGCGATGGTATGGCTACACCTTC
TRBV30	TRBD1	TRBJ1-1	-	CACSPGQAGVSGTEAFF	TGTGCCTGCAGCCCCGGACAGGCTGGGGTTAGCGGCACTGAAGCTTTCTTT
TRBV19	TRBD1	TRBJ2-2	-	CASRTQGANTGELFF	TGTGCCAGTAGGACCCAGGGGGCTAACACCGGGGAGCTGTTTTTT
TRBV6-5	-	TRBJ1-1	few	CASSLRPKRDTEAFF	TGTGCCAGCAGTTTACGTCCCAAGCGGGACACTGAAGCTTTCTTT
TRBV10-3	TRBD1	TRBJ2-7	-	CAISPGTVIWEQYF	TGTGCCATCAGCCCCGGGACAGTCATTTGGGAGCAGTACTTC
TRBV7-3	TRBD2	TRBJ2-2	-	CASSGQPSGSGELFF	TGTGCCAGCAGCGGACAGCCGAGCGGGAGCGGGGAGCTGTTTTTT
TRBV2	TRBD1	TRBJ2-2	few	CASTLGQGGTGELFF	TGTGCCAGCACCCTTGGACAGGGCGGCACCGGGGAGCTGTTTTTT
TRBV30	-	TRBJ1-6	-	CAWSRDNSPLHF	TGTGCCTGGAGCAGGGATAATTCACCCCTCCACTTT
TRBV7-2	TRBD1	TRBJ1-2	-	CASKRPGQAAYGYTF	TGTGCCAGCAAGAGACCGGGACAGGCGGCCTATGGCTACACCTTC
TRBV11-2	TRBD1	TRBJ1-1	-	CASSHRTGSYTEAFF	TGTGCCAGCAGCCACCGGACAGGGTCGTACACTGAAGCTTTCTTT
TRBV7-8	-	TRBJ2-3	-	CASSRQESTDTQYF	TGTGCCAGCAGCCGACAGGAAAGCACAGATACGCAGTATTTT
TRBV2	-	TRBJ1-6	-	CASFRETPNSPLHF	TGTGCCAGCTTTCGGGAGACACCTAATTCACCCCTCCACTTT
TRBV12-3/TRBV12-4	-	TRBJ2-1	few	CASSLTRYEQFF	TGTGCCAGCAGTTTAACCAGATATGAGCAGTTCTTC
TRBV5-6	-	TRBJ1-4	-	CASSMSINFNEKLFF	TGTGCCAGCAGCATGTCCATAAACTTTAATGAAAAACTGTTTTTT
TRBV19	TRBD2	TRBJ2-7	-	CASSSLAGGRNEQYF	TGTGCCAGTAGTTCGCTAGCGGGGGGGCGAAACGAGCAGTACTTC
TRBV7-8	TRBD2	TRBJ2-3	-	CASSLREQSGVGVDTQYF	TGTGCCAGCAGCCTTAGGGAACAAAGCGGGGTTGGTGTGGATACGCAGTATTTT
TRBV11-2	TRBD2	TRBJ2-3	-	CASSLPRGGRSTDTQYF	TGTGCCAGCAGCCTGCCACGGGGGGGCCGGAGCACAGATACGCAGTATTTT
TRBV6-2/TRBV6-3	-	TRBJ2-3	-	CASSGTLAADTQYF	TGTGCCAGCAGTGGTACGCTAGCCGCAGATACGCAGTATTTT
TRBV11-2	-	TRBJ1-1	-	CASSFMTGGTEAFF	TGTGCCAGCAGCTTCATGACAGGCGGCACTGAAGCTTTCTTT
TRBV5-6	TRBD1	TRBJ1-5	-	CASSTQGVEGPQHF	TGTGCCAGCAGTACACAGGGGGTTGAGGGGCCCCAGCATTTT
TRBV10-3	TRBD1	TRBJ1-5	-	CATGDRESNQPQHF	TGTGCCACCGGGGACAGGGAGTCCAATCAGCCCCAGCATTTT
TRBV6-5	-	TRBJ2-7	-	CASRYDTVSYEQYF	TGTGCCAGCAGATACGACACGGTCTCCTACGAGCAGTACTTC
TRBV11-2	-	TRBJ1-6	-	CASSLMGGSGNNSPLHF	TGTGCCAGCAGCTTGATGGGGGGGTCCGGGAATAATTCACCCCTCCACTTT
TRBV2	TRBD1	TRBJ1-5	-	CASSEQGARNNQPQHF	TGTGCCAGCAGTGAACAGGGGGCTCGGAACAATCAGCCCCAGCATTTT
TRBV30	-	TRBJ1-2	-	CAWSVTGTYGYTF	TGTGCCTGGAGTGTAACAGGGACCTATGGCTACACCTTC
TRBV9	-	TRBJ2-3	once	CASSVVGLTDTQYF	TGTGCCAGCAGCGTAGTCGGACTGACAGATACGCAGTATTTT
TRBV15	-	TRBJ1-4	-	CATSRERATNEKLFF	TGTGCCACCAGCCGAGAGAGGGCAACTAATGAAAAACTGTTTTTT
TRBV9	TRBD1	TRBJ2-5	-	CASSGTRGLNIETQYF	TGTGCCAGCAGCGGGACCAGGGGGCTTAACATCGAGACCCAGTACTTC
TRBV2	-	TRBJ1-5	-	CASSVHGQLISNQPQHF	TGTGCCAGCAGTGTCCACGGACAGTTGATTAGCAATCAGCCCCAGCATTTT